Listed here are 18 T cell receptor beta chains from one sample, sequenced in a study of T cells expressing NK-cell markers. TCRdb re-called the 5' RACE reads; one entry per CDR3 protein, DNA not given. In all, the sample yields roughly 150,000 distinct CDR3 sequences. Sequencing was done on a sample of blood T cells: a sorted CD56 or NKG2C T cell subset, CD4+ or CD8+ T cells, or bulk PBMC T cells (not recorded which). The receptor set was obtained from a man aged 18-70 years in good health.

This chain uses TRBV13 with TRBJ2-3; TCRdb's assignment of TRBD2 cannot be checked, as there is no DNA. CDR1 is PRHDT and CDR2 is FYEKMQ in the germline V gene (reference sequence). CDR3 length: 13 residues. CDR3 sequence: CASRLAGRDTQYF. The variable domain in full, with the rest retrieved from reference TRBV13 and TRBJ2-3, is AAGVIQSPRHLIKEKRETATLKCYPIPRHDTVYWYQQGPGQDPQFLISFYEKMQSDKGSIPDRFSAQQFSDYHSELNMSSLELGDSALYFCASRLAGRDTQYFGPGTRLTVL.

The gene calls are TRBV27 and TRBJ2-7; the TCRdb call, TRBD1, lacks DNA for checking. The CDR3 extends over 14 amino acids. CDR1 MNHEY and CDR2 SMNVEV come from the germline V gene (reference sequence). The CDR3 reads CASSWDRNSYEQYF.

The rearrangement links TRBV6-5 to TRBJ1-1. Germline V gives CDR1 MNHEY, CDR2 SVGAGI. This CDR3 has 17 residues. The CDR3 here is CASSYSRSAKGNTEAFF.

This chain connects TRBV6-5 to TRBJ2-7; TCRdb gives TRBD1 as the D gene, but with no DNA this cannot be confirmed. The germline gives CDR1 MNHEY, CDR2 SVGAGI. The CDR3 runs to 17 residues. The CDR3 loop reads CASSFYPIPGDSYEQYF.

The genes are TRBV13 and TRBJ2-3; the TCRdb D gene call, TRBD2, has no DNA to confirm it. Germline CDR1 PRHDT, CDR2 FYEKMQ (reference sequence). This CDR3 region has 14 residues. The CDR3 sequence: CASSPGVPTDTQYF.

The rearrangement joins TRBV24-1 to TRBJ2-1; the TCRdb call, TRBD2, lacks DNA for checking. Germline CDR1 and CDR2: KGHDR and SFDVKD. This CDR3 region has 12 residues. This CDR3 is CATSALDNEQFF.

This chain connects TRBV29-1 to TRBJ1-2; TCRdb picks TRBD1, but there is no DNA to check that call. There are 11 residues in the CDR3. Germline V gene lookup returns CDR1 SQVTM and CDR2 ANQGSEA. CDR3 sequence reads: CSDGTGEGYTF.

J is TRBJ2-3 and V is TRBV12-3 or TRBV12-4; TCRdb picks TRBD2, but there is no DNA to check that call. The CDR3 is made up of 17 amino acids. The CDR3 region is CASSSITSGESTDTQYF.

The V and J genes are TRBV25-1 and TRBJ1-5. The length of the CDR3 is 14 residues. CDR1 MGHDK and CDR2 SYGVNS come from the germline V gene. CDR3 in amino acids: CASSERTGNQPQHF.

This chain uses TRBV6-1 with TRBJ2-1; no DNA is available, so the TRBD2 call from TCRdb remains unchecked. Germline CDR1 and CDR2: MNHNS and SASEGT. This CDR3 spans 19 amino acids. The CDR3 protein is CASSVASGGASVVANEQFF.

The V call is TRBV7-9, the J call TRBJ1-4; absent DNA, TCRdb's TRBD1 call cannot be checked. The CDR3 length is 16 residues. Looked up from germline, CDR1 is SEHNR and CDR2 is FQNEAQ (reference sequence). CDR3 protein: CASSFNRGATNEKLFF.

The chain joins TRBV7-7 to TRBJ2-1; without DNA, the TCRdb call of TRBD1 cannot be checked. Germline CDR1 reads SSHAT; CDR2 reads FNYEAQ (reference sequence). The CDR3 sequence is 16 residues long. The chain's CDR3 is CASSERGIGSYNEQFF.

V is TRBV5-1 and J is TRBJ1-1; the TCRdb call, TRBD1, lacks DNA for checking. CDR1 SGHRS and CDR2 YFSETQ come from the germline V gene. The CDR3 totals 15 residues. CDR3 residues: CASRQTGGRNTEAFF.

The rearrangement uses TRBV24-1 and TRBJ2-3; TCRdb proposes TRBD1, but this gene call is untestable without DNA. The CDR3 totals 15 residues. Germline CDR1 reads KGHDR; CDR2 reads SFDVKD. The CDR3 region is CATSEGDREVDTQYF.

V is TRBV20-1 and J is TRBJ2-3. The CDR3 contains 13 residues. The germline CDR1 and CDR2 sequences are DFQATT and SNEGSKA (reference sequence). CDR3 sequence: CSARIPETDTQYF.

CDR3 protein: CASRPDEAGYTF. The chain is built from TRBV6-4 and TRBJ1-2. Germline V gives CDR1 MRHNA, CDR2 SNTAGT. This CDR3 has 12 residues.

The chain carries TRBV19 and TRBJ2-3; the TCRdb call, TRBD1, lacks DNA for checking. Germline V lookup: CDR1 LNHDA, CDR2 SQIVND (reference sequence). The length of the CDR3 is 15 residues. CDR3: CASSPFPDRGFTQYF.

The rearrangement joins TRBV5-1 to TRBJ2-2. The V gene's germline CDR1 is SGHRS and CDR2 YFSETQ. This CDR3 comprises 12 residues. The CDR3 reads CASSQNTGELFF. Full variable domain (rest looked up from reference TRBV5-1 and TRBJ2-2): KAGVTQTPRYLIKTRGQQVTLSCSPISGHRSVSWYQQTPGQGLQFLFEYFSETQRNKGNFPGRFSGRQFSNSRSEMNVSTLELGDSALYLCASSQNTGELFFGEGSRLTVL.